The present entry profiles one TCR beta chain with its context. The antigen remains unidentified. The source of the sample is a study of CD8+CD57+ T cells in acquired aplastic anemia. At the level of the study: DNA per sorted CD4+ or CD8+ sample ranged about 0.2 to 30 ug, averaging approximately 3.3 ug. Study-wide findings and caveats: It was found that approximately 29 CD8+ CDR3 sequences were shared between patients and controls. Significance was not reached for CD8+ Simpson's diversity between patients and controls.

Sequencing was done on patients that had shown CD8+CD57+ cell expansion by flow cytometry. A severe acquired aplastic anemia diagnosis applied to all patients. CDR3 length equals 16 residues. CDR1 SNHLY and CDR2 FYNNEI come from the germline V gene. J was trimmed by 4 bases and V by 5 bases; bases with no gene match: 8. Genomic DNA constituted the template upon which TCR beta VDJ and CDR3 profiling was performed. TCRdb re-called the reads with MiXCR, one entry per CDR3 protein. The data show around 430,000 distinct CDR3 sequences, with over 25% seen just once and nearly 0.85% held by the top ten. This rearrangement joins TRBV2 to TRBJ2-7; the match to TRBD2 covers 13 bases. This TCR was recovered from a human donor with aplastic anemia. Sequencing used sorted CD4+, CD8+, or CD8+CD57+ T cells (not recorded which) from PBMCs. The CDR3 sequence: CASSYPGTSGVYEQYF. The CDR3 coding sequence is TGTGCCAGCAGTTATCCCGGGACTAGCGGGGTGTACGAGCAGTACTTC.